This TCR beta chain was profiled in a study of blood T cell repertoires in COVID-19. Measured with immunoSEQ multiplex PCR; TCRdb has only the in-frame clones, and not every one. Of 210,000 or so clones in the sample, 70% to 90% were seen once. The V gene end was trimmed by 7 bases and the J gene end by 1 base; junction bases not matched to a gene: 5. The CDR3 runs to 15 residues. Germline CDR1 is MNHEY and CDR2 is SVGAGI. The sequence derives from a woman younger than 30 who had recovered from COVID-19. The sample was peripheral blood. The gene calls are TRBV6-5 and TRBJ1-3; 9 bases match TRBD1. As DNA, the CDR3 is TGTGCCAGCAAGGGACAGGGAACGTCTGGAAACACCATATATTTT. Its translation is CASKGQGTSGNTIYF.